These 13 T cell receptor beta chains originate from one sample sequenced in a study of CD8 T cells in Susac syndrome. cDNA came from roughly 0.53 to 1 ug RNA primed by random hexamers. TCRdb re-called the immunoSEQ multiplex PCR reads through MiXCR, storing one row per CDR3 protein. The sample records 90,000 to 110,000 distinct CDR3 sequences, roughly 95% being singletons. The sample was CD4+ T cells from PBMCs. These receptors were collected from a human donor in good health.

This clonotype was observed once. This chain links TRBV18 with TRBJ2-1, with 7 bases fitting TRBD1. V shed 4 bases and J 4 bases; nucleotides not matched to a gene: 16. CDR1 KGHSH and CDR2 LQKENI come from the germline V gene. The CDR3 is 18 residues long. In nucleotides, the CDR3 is TGTGCCAGCTCACTTGTTTGGGCCGCGACAGGGCCTTACAATGAGCAGTTCTTC. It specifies CASSLVWAATGPYNEQFF.

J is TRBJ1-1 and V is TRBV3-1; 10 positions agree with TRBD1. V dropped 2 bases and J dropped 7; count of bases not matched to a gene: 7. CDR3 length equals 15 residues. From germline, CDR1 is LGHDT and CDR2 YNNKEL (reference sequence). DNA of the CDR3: TGTGCCAGCAGCCAACGGACAGGGGGTTACAATGAAGCTTTCTTT. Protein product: CASSQRTGGYNEAFF.

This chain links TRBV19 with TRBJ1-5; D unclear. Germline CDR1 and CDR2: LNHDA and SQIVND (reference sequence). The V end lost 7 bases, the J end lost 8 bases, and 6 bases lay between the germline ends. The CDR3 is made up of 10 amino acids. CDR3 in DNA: TGTGCCAGTAATTCAAAGCCCCAGCATTTT. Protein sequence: CASNSKPQHF.

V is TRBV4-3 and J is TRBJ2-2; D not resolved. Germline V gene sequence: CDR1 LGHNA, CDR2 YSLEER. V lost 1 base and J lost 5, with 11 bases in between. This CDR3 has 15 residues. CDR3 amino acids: CASSQAEWRTGELFF. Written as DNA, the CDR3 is TGCGCCAGCAGCCAAGCAGAGTGGCGGACCGGGGAGCTGTTTTTT.

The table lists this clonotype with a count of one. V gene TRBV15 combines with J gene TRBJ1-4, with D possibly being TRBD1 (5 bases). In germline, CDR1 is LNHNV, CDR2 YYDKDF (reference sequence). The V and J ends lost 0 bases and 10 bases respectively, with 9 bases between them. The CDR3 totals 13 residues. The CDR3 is CATSREGRGKLFF. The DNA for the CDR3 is TGTGCCACCAGCAGAGAGGGGCGAGGAAAACTGTTTTTT.

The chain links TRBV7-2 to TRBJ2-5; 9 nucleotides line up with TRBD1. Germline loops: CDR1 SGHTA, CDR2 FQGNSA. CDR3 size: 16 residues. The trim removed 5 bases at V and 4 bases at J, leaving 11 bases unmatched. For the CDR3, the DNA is TGTGCCAGCAGCCTCTCCGGGACAGGGCGTGGAGAGACCCAGTACTTC. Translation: CASSLSGTGRGETQYF.

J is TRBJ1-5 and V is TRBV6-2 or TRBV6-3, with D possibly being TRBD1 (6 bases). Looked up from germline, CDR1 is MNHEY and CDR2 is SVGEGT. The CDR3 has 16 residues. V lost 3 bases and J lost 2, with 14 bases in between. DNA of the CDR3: TGTGCCAGCAGTTATGTCGGGGGCGTGGGCAATCAGCCCCAGCATTTT. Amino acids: CASSYVGGVGNQPQHF.

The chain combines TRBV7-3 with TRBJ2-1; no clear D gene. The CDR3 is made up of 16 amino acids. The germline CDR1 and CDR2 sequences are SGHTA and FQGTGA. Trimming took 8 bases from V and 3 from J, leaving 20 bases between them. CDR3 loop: CASAQAQGNVYNEQFF. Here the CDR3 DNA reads TGTGCCAGCGCTCAGGCCCAAGGGAACGTCTACAATGAGCAGTTCTTC.

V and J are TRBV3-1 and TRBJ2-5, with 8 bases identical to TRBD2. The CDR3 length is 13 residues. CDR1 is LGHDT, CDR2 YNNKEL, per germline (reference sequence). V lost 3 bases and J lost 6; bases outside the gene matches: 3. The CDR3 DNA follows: TGTGCCAGCAGCCACGGGGGGGCCAAGACCCAGTACTTC. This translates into CASSHGGAKTQYF.

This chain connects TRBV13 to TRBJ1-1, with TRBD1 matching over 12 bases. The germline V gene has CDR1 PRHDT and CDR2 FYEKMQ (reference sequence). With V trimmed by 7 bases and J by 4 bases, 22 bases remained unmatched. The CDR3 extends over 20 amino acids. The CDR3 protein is CASTPGGVFRDRGRSTEAFF. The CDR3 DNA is TGTGCCAGCACACCCGGAGGGGTCTTCCGGGACAGGGGGCGCAGCACTGAAGCTTTCTTT.

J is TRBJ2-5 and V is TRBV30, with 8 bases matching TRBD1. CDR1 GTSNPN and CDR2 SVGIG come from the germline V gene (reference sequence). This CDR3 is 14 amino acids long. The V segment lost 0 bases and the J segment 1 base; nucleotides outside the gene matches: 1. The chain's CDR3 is CAWSVQGAQETQYF. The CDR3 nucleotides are TGTGCCTGGAGTGTTCAGGGGGCCCAAGAGACCCAGTACTTC.

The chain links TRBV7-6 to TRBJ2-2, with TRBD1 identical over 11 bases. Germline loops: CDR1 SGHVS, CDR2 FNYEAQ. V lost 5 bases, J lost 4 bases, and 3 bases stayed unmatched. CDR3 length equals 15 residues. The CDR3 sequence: CASSRDRGGTGELFF. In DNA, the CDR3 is TGTGCCAGCAGCCGGGACAGGGGGGGCACCGGGGAGCTGTTTTTT.

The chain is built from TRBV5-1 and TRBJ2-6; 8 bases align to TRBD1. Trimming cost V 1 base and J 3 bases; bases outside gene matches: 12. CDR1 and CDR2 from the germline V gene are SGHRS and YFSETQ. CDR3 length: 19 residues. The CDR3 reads CASSLWGAGQGSGANVLTF. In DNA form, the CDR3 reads TGCGCCAGCAGCTTGTGGGGGGCCGGACAGGGTAGTGGGGCCAACGTCCTGACTTTC.